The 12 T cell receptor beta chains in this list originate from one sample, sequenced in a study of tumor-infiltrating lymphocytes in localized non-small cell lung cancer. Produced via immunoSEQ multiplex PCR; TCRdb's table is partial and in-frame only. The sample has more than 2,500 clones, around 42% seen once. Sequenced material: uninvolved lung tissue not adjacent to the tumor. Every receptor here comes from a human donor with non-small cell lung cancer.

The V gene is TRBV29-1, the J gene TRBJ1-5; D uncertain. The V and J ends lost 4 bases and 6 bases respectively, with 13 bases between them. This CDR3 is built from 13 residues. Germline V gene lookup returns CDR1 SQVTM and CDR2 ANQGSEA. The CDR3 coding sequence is TGCAGCGTTGGGGCAGGCCCCGGTCAGCCCCAGCATTTT. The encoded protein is CSVGAGPGQPQHF.

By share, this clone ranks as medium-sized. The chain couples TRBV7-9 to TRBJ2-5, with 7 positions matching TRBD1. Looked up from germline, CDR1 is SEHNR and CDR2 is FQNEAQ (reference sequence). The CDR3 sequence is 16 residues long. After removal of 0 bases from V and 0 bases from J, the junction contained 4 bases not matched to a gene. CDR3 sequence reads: CASSLAPRGYQETQYF. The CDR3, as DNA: TGTGCCAGCAGCTTAGCCCCCAGGGGGTACCAAGAGACCCAGTACTTC.

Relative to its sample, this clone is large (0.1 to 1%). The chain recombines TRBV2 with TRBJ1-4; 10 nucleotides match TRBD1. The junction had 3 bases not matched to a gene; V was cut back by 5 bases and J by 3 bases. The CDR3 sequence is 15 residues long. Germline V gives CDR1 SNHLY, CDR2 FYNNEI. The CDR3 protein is CASSRQGAANEKLFF. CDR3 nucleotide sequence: TGTGCCAGCAGTCGACAGGGGGCGGCTAATGAAAAACTGTTTTTT. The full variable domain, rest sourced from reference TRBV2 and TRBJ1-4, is EPEVTQTPSHQVTQMGQEVILRCVPISNHLYFYWYRQILGQKVEFLVSFYNNEISEKSEIFDDQFSVERPDGSNFTLKIRSTKLEDSAMYFCASSRQGAANEKLFFGSGTQLSVL.

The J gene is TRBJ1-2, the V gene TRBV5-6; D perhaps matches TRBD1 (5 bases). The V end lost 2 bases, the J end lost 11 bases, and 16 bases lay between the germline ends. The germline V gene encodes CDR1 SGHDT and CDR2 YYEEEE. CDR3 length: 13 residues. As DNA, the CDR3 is TGTGCCAGCAGCTTAGGGACGGCCCCTCGTTACACCTTC. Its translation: CASSLGTAPRYTF.

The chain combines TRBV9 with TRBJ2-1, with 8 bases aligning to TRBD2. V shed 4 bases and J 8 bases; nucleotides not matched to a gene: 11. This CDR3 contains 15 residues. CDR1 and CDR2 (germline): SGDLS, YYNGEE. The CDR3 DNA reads TGTGCCAGCAGCTTGGGACTAGTGGACGGGGATGAGCAGTTCTTC. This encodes CASSLGLVDGDEQFF.

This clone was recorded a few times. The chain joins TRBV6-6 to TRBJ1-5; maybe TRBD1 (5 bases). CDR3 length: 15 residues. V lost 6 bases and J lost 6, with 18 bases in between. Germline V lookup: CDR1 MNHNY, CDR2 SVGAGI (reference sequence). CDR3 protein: CASRRDGLESQPQHF. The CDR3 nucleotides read TGTGCCAGCAGGAGGGACGGCCTCGAGAGTCAGCCCCAGCATTTT.

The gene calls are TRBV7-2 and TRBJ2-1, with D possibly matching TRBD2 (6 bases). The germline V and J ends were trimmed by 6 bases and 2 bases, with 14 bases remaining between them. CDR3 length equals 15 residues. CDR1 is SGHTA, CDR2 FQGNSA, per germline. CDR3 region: CASRRLGGAYNEQFF. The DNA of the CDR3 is TGTGCCAGCAGGCGACTAGGCGGTGCCTACAATGAGCAGTTCTTC.

CDR3 sequence reads: CASSLGTSGSGGELFF. DNA for the CDR3: TGCGCCAGCAGCCTTGGGACTAGCGGGAGTGGCGGGGAGCTGTTTTTT. The chain couples TRBV4-3 to TRBJ2-2; 14 nucleotides match TRBD2. V was pared by 4 bases and J by 7 bases, with 5 bases of the junction left unmatched. This CDR3 has 16 residues. The germline V gene encodes CDR1 LGHNA and CDR2 YSLEER.

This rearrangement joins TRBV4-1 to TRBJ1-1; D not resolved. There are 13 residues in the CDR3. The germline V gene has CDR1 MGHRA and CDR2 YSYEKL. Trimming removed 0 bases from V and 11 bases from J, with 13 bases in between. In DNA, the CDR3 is TGCGCCAGCAGCCAAGACCCCGGTTTGGAGGCTTTCTTT. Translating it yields CASSQDPGLEAFF.

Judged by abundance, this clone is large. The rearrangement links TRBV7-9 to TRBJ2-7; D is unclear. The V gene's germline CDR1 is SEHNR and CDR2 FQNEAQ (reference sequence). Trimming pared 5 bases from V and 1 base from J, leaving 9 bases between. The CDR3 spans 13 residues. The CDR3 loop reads CASSHSQSYEQYF. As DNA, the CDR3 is TGTGCCAGCAGCCATTCGCAGTCCTACGAGCAGTACTTC. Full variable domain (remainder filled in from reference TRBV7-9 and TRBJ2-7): DTGVSQNPRHKITKRGQNVTFRCDPISEHNRLYWYRQTLGQGPEFLTYFQNEAQLEKSRLLSDRFSAERPKGSFSTLEIQRTEQGDSAMYLCASSHSQSYEQYFGPGTRLTVT.

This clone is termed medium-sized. The CDR3 DNA sequence: TGTGCCAGCAGCTCCTTTACTGGGGCCAACGTCCTGACTTTC. As protein: CASSSFTGANVLTF. The rearrangement links TRBV7-8 to TRBJ2-6; no reliable D call. The germline V gene has CDR1 SGHVS and CDR2 FQNEAQ. V gave up 4 bases and J gave up 2 bases, with 6 bases separating them. This CDR3 is built from 14 residues.

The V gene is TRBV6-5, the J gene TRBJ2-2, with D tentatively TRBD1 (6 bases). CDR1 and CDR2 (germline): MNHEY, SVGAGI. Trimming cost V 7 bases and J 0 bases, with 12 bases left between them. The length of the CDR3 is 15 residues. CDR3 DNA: TGTGCCAGCACCCAGGACAGTGCGAACACCGGGGAGCTGTTTTTT. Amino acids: CASTQDSANTGELFF.